These 14 T cell receptor beta chains were sequenced from one sample in a study of T-cell memory formation after mild COVID-19. TCRdb passed the 5' RACE reads through MiXCR, listing each CDR3 protein once. The sample holds 200,000 to 250,000 distinct CDR3 sequences, 9% to 10% seen once. The sequencing sample was made of PBMCs or a T cell subset sorted from them (not recorded which). The source of these receptors is a man aged 18 to 29 who had mild COVID-19 (a few samples of this study predate the infection). Cell type and time point are not known.

The genes are TRBV10-3 and TRBJ1-4; D is uncertain. The length of the CDR3 is 16 residues. Trimming left V 8 bases short and J 4 bases short, with 20 bases between. CDR1 and CDR2 from the germline V gene are ENHRY and SYGVKD. This CDR3 reads CAISELGGGGNEKLFF. CDR3 in DNA: TGTGCCATCTCAGAACTCGGTGGAGGTGGTAATGAAAAACTGTTTTTT.

The chain joins TRBV9 to TRBJ1-6; D perhaps matches TRBD1 (5 bases). CDR3 length: 16 amino acids. Germline CDR1 and CDR2: SGDLS and YYNGEE. The V gene lost 0 bases and the J gene lost 8 bases, with 15 bases spanning the gap. CDR3 protein: CASSVGTGVVYSPLHF. CDR3 in DNA: TGTGCCAGCAGCGTAGGCACAGGTGTGGTCTATTCACCCCTCCACTTT.

This clonotype was detected a few times. The V gene is TRBV12-3 or TRBV12-4, the J gene TRBJ1-5; TRBD1 might be the D (6 bases). The CDR3 is made up of 15 amino acids. With 6 bases removed from V and 0 bases from J, the gap between germline ends came to 12 bases. The CDR3 loop reads CASSPTGYSNQPQHF. CDR3 coding DNA: TGTGCCAGCAGCCCGACAGGATATAGCAATCAGCCCCAGCATTTT.

This clonotype was recorded many times. This chain links TRBV20-1 with TRBJ2-1, with D perhaps TRBD1 or TRBD2 (5 bases each). The CDR3 has 14 residues. Germline-derived CDR1 and CDR2 are DFQATT and SNEGSKA (reference sequence). V lost 3 bases and J 6 bases, leaving 15 bases between the germline ends. CDR3 nucleotides: TGCAGTGCTAGGGGCATTTGGGACCCCAATGAGCAGTTCTTC. Translated: CSARGIWDPNEQFF.

J is TRBJ1-2 and V is TRBV2, with 7 positions matching TRBD1. The germline CDR1 and CDR2 sequences are SNHLY and FYNNEI. This CDR3 comprises 14 residues. Trimming removed 4 bases from V and 1 base from J; junction bases left unmatched: 3. CDR3 nucleotide sequence: TGTGCCAGCAGTGGGGGACAGCTTAACTATGGCTACACCTTC. It yields the protein CASSGGQLNYGYTF.

The chain uses TRBV12-3 or TRBV12-4 and TRBJ1-2; D gene ambiguous. V was pared by 0 bases and J by 9 bases, with 5 bases between. This CDR3 is built from 11 residues. The CDR3 DNA follows: TGTGCCAGCAGTTTAGCGAATTGCTACACCTTC. It yields the protein CASSLANCYTF.

The J gene is TRBJ1-5, the V gene TRBV20-1; 7 bases match TRBD1. V dropped 0 bases and J dropped 7; count of bases not matched to a gene: 9. The germline V gene encodes CDR1 DFQATT and CDR2 SNEGSKA (reference sequence). The length of the CDR3 is 15 residues. The CDR3 is CSAREGGQGRQPQHF. As DNA, the CDR3 is TGCAGTGCTAGAGAAGGGGGCCAGGGCAGACAGCCCCAGCATTTT.

The rearrangement uses TRBV10-3 and TRBJ2-6; the D is unclear. The CDR3 loop spans 14 amino acids. Germline CDR1 reads ENHRY; CDR2 reads SYGVKD. The V gene lost 7 bases and the J gene lost 0 bases, with 7 bases spanning the gap. The CDR3 DNA is TGTGCCATCACTAATGACTCTGGGGCCAACGTCCTGACTTTC. Protein product: CAITNDSGANVLTF.

This clonotype was found a few times. The chain recombines TRBV9 with TRBJ1-6; TRBD1 is a possible D gene (6 bases). The length of the CDR3 is 16 residues. CDR1 and CDR2 from the germline V gene are SGDLS and YYNGEE. Trimming cost V 4 bases and J 6 bases, with 17 bases left between them. CDR3 DNA sequence: TGTGCCAGCAGCCCCCAGGGAACAGGGCTTAATTCACCCCTCCACTTT. Encoded protein: CASSPQGTGLNSPLHF. Full variable domain (remainder filled in from reference TRBV9 and TRBJ1-6): DSGVTQTPKHLITATGQRVTLRCSPRSGDLSVYWYQQSLDQGLQFLIQYYNGEERAKGNILERFSAQQFPDLHSELNLSSLELGDSALYFCASSPQGTGLNSPLHFGNGTRLTVT.

The genes are TRBV7-2 and TRBJ2-3; D call uncertain. CDR1 is SGHTA and CDR2 is FQGNSA in the germline V gene. This CDR3 has 14 residues. Deletions cut 5 bases from V and 4 bases from J, with 13 bases between. CDR3 sequence (DNA): TGTGCCAGCAGCCTCGGGTCCAGAGCAGATACGCAGTATTTT. Residues: CASSLGSRADTQYF. Full variable domain (rest looked up from reference TRBV7-2 and TRBJ2-3): GAGVSQSPSNKVTEKGKDVELRCDPISGHTALYWYRQSLGQGLEFLIYFQGNSAPDKSGLPSDRFSAERTGGSVSTLTIQRTQQEDSAVYLCASSLGSRADTQYFGPGTRLTVL.

This clonotype was observed at least ten times. The chain uses TRBV5-1 and TRBJ2-1; maybe TRBD2 (6 bases). This CDR3 region has 14 residues. CDR1 and CDR2 (germline): SGHRS, YFSETQ. Trimming left V 1 base short and J 10 bases short, with 15 bases between. Here the CDR3 DNA reads TGCGCCAGCAGCTTGCCTCCCGGGACTGGCGAGCAGTTCTTC. This encodes CASSLPPGTGEQFF.

At least ten counts were recorded for this clonotype. V gene TRBV5-1 combines with J gene TRBJ2-2, with D perhaps matching TRBD1 or TRBD2 (7 bases each). V was shortened by 1 base and J by 4 bases, with 14 bases between the two germline ends. The CDR3 has 16 amino acids. Germline assignment: CDR1 SGHRS and CDR2 YFSETQ. The DNA of the CDR3 is TGCGCCAGCAGCTTGAGCCCAGGGGGGGTCACCGGGGAGCTGTTTTTT. Translation gives CASSLSPGGVTGELFF.

The chain recombines TRBV6-1 with TRBJ2-3; D is undetermined. Trimming removed 8 bases from V and 0 bases from J, with 6 bases in between. The germline V gene has CDR1 MNHNS and CDR2 SASEGT. The CDR3 runs to 12 residues. This CDR3 reads CASAASTDTQYF. The CDR3 DNA follows: TGTGCCAGCGCGGCTAGCACAGATACGCAGTATTTT.

This clonotype was seen a few times. This rearrangement joins TRBV20-1 to TRBJ2-7, with D perhaps TRBD1 (5 bases). CDR3 length: 14 residues. V was trimmed by 0 bases and J by 4 bases, leaving 13 bases between them. Germline CDR1 is DFQATT and CDR2 is SNEGSKA (reference sequence). This chain's CDR3 is CSARDDSNTYEQYV. In DNA, the CDR3 is TGCAGTGCTAGAGACGACAGTAACACTTACGAGCAGTACGTC.